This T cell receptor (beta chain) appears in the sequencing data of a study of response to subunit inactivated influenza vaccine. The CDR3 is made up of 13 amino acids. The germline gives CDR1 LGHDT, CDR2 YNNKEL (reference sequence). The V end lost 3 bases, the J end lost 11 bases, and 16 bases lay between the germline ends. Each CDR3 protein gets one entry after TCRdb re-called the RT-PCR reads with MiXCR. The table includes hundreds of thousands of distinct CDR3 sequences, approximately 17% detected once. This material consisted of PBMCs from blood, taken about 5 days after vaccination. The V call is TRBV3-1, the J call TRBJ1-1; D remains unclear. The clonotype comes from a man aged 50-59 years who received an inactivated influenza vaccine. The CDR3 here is CASSQSSSRPAFF. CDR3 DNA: TGTGCCAGCAGCCAGAGTTCATCTCGACCGGCTTTCTTT.